This T cell receptor (beta chain) was found in a study of regulatory T cells in long-lasting Graves disease. For TCR beta, libraries came from iRepertoire HTBI primers and Arm-PCR of CDR3 regions. Original handling: Segment identification across samples yielded roughly 62 TRBV and roughly 15 TRBJ segments. TCRdb itself ran the multiplex PCR reads through MiXCR, one entry per CDR3 protein. None of the V and J calls come from the authors' own analysis; TCRdb made them. Counted here are roughly 470,000 distinct CDR3 sequences, 20% to 25% occurring once; the ten biggest clones make up 7% to 10%. Documented time point: persistent/refractory GD, antithyroid drugs over 5 years with positive TRAb. With RNA extracted from PBMCs as input, the TCR library was made. CDR1 SEHNR and CDR2 FQNEAQ come from the germline V gene (reference sequence). CDR3 length: 13 residues. V lost 5 bases to trimming and J lost 5 bases, with 10 bases between them.

Sequenced material: peripheral blood mononuclear cells (PBMCs), taken when the disease was refractory, from a patient treated with antithyroid drugs. V usage is TRBV7-9 and J usage is TRBJ2-1; D remains ambiguous. This clonotype was obtained from a female donor with Graves disease. CDR3 DNA sequence: TGTGCCAGCAGCGTGCTTATGGACAATGAGCAGTTCTTC. Translating it yields CASSVLMDNEQFF.